This TCR beta chain derives from a study of OX40 agonist ivuxolimab in advanced cancers. The assay was immunoSEQ multiplex PCR, and TCRdb's table has in-frame clones only and misses some. The table records roughly 45,000 clones, about 81% of them present only once. The V gene end was trimmed by 2 bases and the J gene end by 4 bases; junction bases not matched to a gene: 0. Germline lookup yields CDR1 SEHNR and CDR2 FQNEAQ (reference sequence). CDR3 size: 14 residues. The sequence was collected from an adult with an advanced solid tumor such as melanoma, head and neck, liver or kidney cancer. The chain employs TRBV7-9 and TRBJ2-1; 9 bases fit TRBD2. Source: CD4+ or CD8+ T cells sorted from blood, taken in a trial of the OX40 agonist ivuxolimab. CDR3 coding DNA: TGTGCCAGCAGCTTAAGCGGGAGGTACAATGAGCAGTTCTTC. Translation gives CASSLSGRYNEQFF.